The 7 T cell receptor beta chains below were found in one sample sequenced in a study of cytomegalovirus exposure and HLA in healthy donors. PCR used 60 Vbeta primers and 13 Jbeta primers. Produced via immunoSEQ multiplex PCR; TCRdb's table is partial and in-frame only. The table has 200,000 or so clones, 65% to 85% seen once. What was sequenced was PBMCs. These receptors were obtained from a middle-aged man in good health and CMV-seronegative.

This clone was found once. One junction end does not reproduce the germline sequence, and a read error may be involved. This chain links TRBV7-9 with TRBJ1-6, with TRBD1 matching 8 bases. In germline, CDR1 is SEHNR, CDR2 FQNEAQ (reference sequence). CDR3 size: 15 residues. The CDR3: CSSSSGQGGDSPLHF. The DNA of the CDR3 is TGTTCCAGCAGCTCTGGACAGGGTGGGGATTCACCCCTCCACTTT. The whole variable domain, remainder taken from reference TRBV7-9 and TRBJ1-6, is DTGVSQNPRHKITKRGQNVTFRCDPISEHNRLYWYRQTLGQGPEFLTYFQNEAQLEKSRLLSDRFSAERPKGSFSTLEIQRTEQGDSAMYLCSSSSGQGGDSPLHFGNGTRLTVT.

The chain links TRBV6-5 to TRBJ2-7; 8 bases agree with TRBD1. The J segment lost 2 bases and the V segment lost 5 bases, leaving 8 bases of the junction unmatched. CDR3 size: 15 residues. Germline assignment: CDR1 MNHEY and CDR2 SVGAGI. CDR3 region: CASSQRQGSAYEQYF. Written as DNA, the CDR3 is TGTGCCAGCAGTCAGCGACAGGGGTCGGCCTACGAGCAGTACTTC.

The chain uses TRBV4-1 and TRBJ1-1; 7 nucleotides match TRBD1. Germline lookup yields CDR1 MGHRA and CDR2 YSYEKL. After removal of 1 base from V and 1 base from J, the junction contained 6 bases not matched to a gene. The CDR3 is 16 amino acids. DNA of the CDR3: TGCGCCAGCAGCCAAGTTCTGAGGACAGGGAACACTGAAGCTTTCTTT. Its protein product is CASSQVLRTGNTEAFF.

The chain is built from TRBV5-1 and TRBJ1-1; TRBD1 agrees at 7 bases. J lost 1 base, V lost 0 bases, and 3 bases had no gene match. Germline CDR1 reads SGHRS; CDR2 reads YFSETQ. The CDR3 is 15 amino acids. CDR3 coding DNA: TGCGCCAGCAGCTTGGCCGGGACAGCGAACACTGAAGCTTTCTTT. As protein: CASSLAGTANTEAFF.

The chain is built from TRBV13 and TRBJ2-7, with TRBD1 matching over 8 bases. The CDR3 is 13 residues long. Trimming cost V 6 bases and J 3 bases; bases outside gene matches: 4. Germline V lookup: CDR1 PRHDT, CDR2 FYEKMQ (reference sequence). Here the CDR3 DNA reads TGTGCCAGCAGAGGGACAGGCCACTACGAGCAGTACTTC. Translation gives CASRGTGHYEQYF.

J is TRBJ2-3 and V is TRBV28; tentatively, D is TRBD2 (5 bases). The CDR3 spans 13 residues. With 8 bases removed from V and 2 bases from J, the gap between germline ends came to 11 bases. Looked up from germline, CDR1 is MDHEN and CDR2 is SYDVKM. The CDR3 spells CASVRGYTDTQYF. CDR3 bases: TGTGCCAGCGTACGCGGGTACACAGATACGCAGTATTTT.

This sequence joins TRBV5-1 and TRBJ1-1; D is unclear. Trimming left V 3 bases short and J 0 bases short, with 9 bases between. Germline values: CDR1 SGHRS, CDR2 YFSETQ. There are 14 residues in the CDR3. DNA for the CDR3: TGCGCCAGCAGCTCGAACTTCTTGAACACTGAAGCTTTCTTT. It specifies CASSSNFLNTEAFF.